What follows are 13 T cell receptor beta chains derived from one specimen sequenced in a study of blood T cells in healthy people across ages. Next came a second PCR, run for about 7 to 11 cycles, which used a sample-barcoded 5' primer along with a J-beta primer mix. A single record per CDR3 protein comes from TCRdb applying MiXCR to the 5' RACE reads. The sample has fewer than 900,000 distinct CDR3 sequences, about 42% seen once; the top ten hold less than 25%. Source material: blood. The receptors shown here come from a woman aged 55-69 years in good health.

The V call is TRBV7-7, the J call TRBJ2-3, with 15 bases aligning to TRBD2. This CDR3 region has 16 residues. Germline CDR1 reads SSHAT; CDR2 reads FNYEAQ (reference sequence). The J segment lost 4 bases and the V segment lost 5 bases, leaving 4 bases of the junction unmatched. Written as DNA, the CDR3 is TGTGCCAGCAGCGGGGGACTAGCGGGGGGAGCAGATACGCAGTATTTT. It encodes CASSGGLAGGADTQYF.

As regards this clonotype: The junction shows a germline mismatch at one end, possibly a read error. The chain has TRBV6-6 and TRBJ2-7, with TRBD1 matching over 7 bases. The J call may be incorrect, as the DNA end agrees better with TRBJ2-4. The length of the CDR3 is 16 residues. CDR1 is MNHNY, CDR2 SVGAGI, per germline (reference sequence). CDR3 sequence reads: CAISYRGGGTKNIQYF. The CDR3 nucleotides read TGTGCCATCAGTTACAGAGGGGGCGGAACCAAAAACATTCAGTACTTC.

The gene calls are TRBV20-1 and TRBJ2-7; the match to TRBD2 covers 11 bases. This CDR3 comprises 17 residues. The V and J ends lost 5 bases and 7 bases, in that order; junction bases with no gene match: 19. Germline V CDR1 and CDR2: DFQATT, SNEGSKA (reference sequence). In DNA, the CDR3 is TGCAGTGCTCAGAGACTAGCGGGACCTTTGGCGTACAATGAGCAGTACTTC. Translation: CSAQRLAGPLAYNEQYF.

The gene calls are TRBV6-5 and TRBJ2-1; 8 bases fit TRBD2. This CDR3 region has 13 residues. CDR1 and CDR2 from the germline V gene are MNHEY and SVGAGI. Trimming at V came to 7 bases and at J to 9 bases, leaving 8 bases not matched to a gene. The CDR3 sequence: CASIARGGAEQFF. The CDR3 DNA reads as TGTGCCAGCATCGCCCGGGGGGGCGCTGAGCAGTTCTTC.

V is TRBV3-1 and J is TRBJ2-5; possibly TRBD2 for D (6 bases). Germline values: CDR1 LGHDT, CDR2 YNNKEL (reference sequence). V was shortened by 11 bases and J by 5 bases, with 18 bases between the two germline ends. The CDR3 contains 13 residues. CDR3 in amino acids: CAYGRGSRETQYF. The CDR3 DNA sequence: TGTGCCTACGGGCGGGGTAGCAGGGAGACCCAGTACTTC.

The chain couples TRBV20-1 to TRBJ2-7; the match to TRBD2 covers 10 bases. The germline CDR1 and CDR2 sequences are DFQATT and SNEGSKA (reference sequence). Trimming removed 4 bases from V and 5 bases from J; junction bases left unmatched: 8. The CDR3 runs to 14 residues. CDR3 residues: CSANGAGGPNEQYF. Here the CDR3 DNA reads TGCAGTGCTAATGGAGCGGGAGGGCCCAACGAGCAGTACTTC.

This clonotype was found a few times. This chain links TRBV9 with TRBJ2-1, with 11 bases identical to TRBD2. From germline, CDR1 is SGDLS and CDR2 YYNGEE. This CDR3 spans 18 amino acids. V lost 2 bases and J lost 8; bases outside the gene matches: 15. Here the CDR3 reads CASSVAGLAASMGDEQFF. CDR3 in DNA: TGTGCCAGCAGCGTGGCGGGACTAGCGGCCTCCATGGGCGATGAGCAGTTCTTC.

The chain recombines TRBV7-9 with TRBJ1-4; possible D gene TRBD1, 6 bases. V gave up 3 bases and J gave up 8 bases, with 13 bases separating them. The CDR3 has 14 amino acids. Per germline, CDR1 SEHNR and CDR2 FQNEAQ (reference sequence). For the CDR3, the DNA is TGTGCCAGCAGCTTCGGGGGGGCAAGGGAAAAACTGTTTTTT. It yields the protein CASSFGGAREKLFF.

The chain combines TRBV28 with TRBJ2-7; 7 positions match TRBD1. The ends lost 5 bases at V and 1 base at J; junction bases unmatched: 11. In germline, CDR1 is MDHEN, CDR2 SYDVKM. CDR3 size: 16 residues. The CDR3 sequence: CASSAPGTATSYEQYF. The CDR3, as DNA: TGTGCCAGCAGTGCTCCCGGGACAGCAACTTCCTACGAGCAGTACTTC. The entire variable domain, with the rest obtained from reference TRBV28 and TRBJ2-7, is as follows: DVKVTQSSRYLVKRTGEKVFLECVQDMDHENMFWYRQDPGLGLRLIYFSYDVKMKEKGDIPEGYSVSREKKERFSLILESASTNQTSMYLCASSAPGTATSYEQYFGPGTRLTVT.

For this clonotype: A much larger clone lies one base from this, so it may be a read error. The chain employs TRBV2 and TRBJ1-1; D not certain. Per the germline V gene, CDR1 is SNHLY and CDR2 is FYNNEI. The CDR3 is made up of 11 amino acids. V shed 3 bases and J shed 5 bases, with 4 bases lying between them. The CDR3 reads CASSEGTEAFF. For the CDR3, the DNA is TGTGCCAGCAGTGAGGGGACTGAAGCTTTCTTT.

The CDR3 region is CASSSLDTEAFF. The DNA for the CDR3 is TGTGCCAGCAGCTCACTGGACACTGAAGCTTTCTTT. This chain connects TRBV7-9 to TRBJ1-1; D remains unclear. The CDR3 covers 12 residues. Trimming took 4 bases from V and 3 from J, leaving 6 bases between them. The germline V gene has CDR1 SEHNR and CDR2 FQNEAQ (reference sequence).

The chain joins TRBV3-1 to TRBJ2-1; D is ambiguous. Matching the DNA end better, TRBJ2-7 makes the J call doubtful. The germline V gene encodes CDR1 LGHDT and CDR2 YNNKEL (reference sequence). The CDR3 has 13 residues. The CDR3 DNA sequence: TGTGCCAGCAGCCCCGACTGGAACAATGAGCAGTACTTC. This codes for CASSPDWNNEQYF.

The chain uses TRBV28 and TRBJ2-7; no clear D gene. This CDR3 has 13 amino acids. The V end lost 10 bases, the J end lost 3 bases, and 16 bases lay between the germline ends. The germline V gene encodes CDR1 MDHEN and CDR2 SYDVKM. In DNA form, the CDR3 reads TGTGCCACCCCGTGTGGCAGGAACTACGAGCAGTACTTC. It is translated as CATPCGRNYEQYF.